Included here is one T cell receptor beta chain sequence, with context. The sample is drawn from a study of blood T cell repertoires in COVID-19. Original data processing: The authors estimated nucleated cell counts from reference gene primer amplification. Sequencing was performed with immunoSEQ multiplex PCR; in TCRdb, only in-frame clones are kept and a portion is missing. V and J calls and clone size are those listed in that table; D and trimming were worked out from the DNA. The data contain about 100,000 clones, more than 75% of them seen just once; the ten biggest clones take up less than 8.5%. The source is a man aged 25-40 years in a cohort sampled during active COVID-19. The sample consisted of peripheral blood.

The CDR3 region is CASSFGVIRDRANGYTF. The CDR3 DNA follows: TGTGCCAGCAGCTTCGGGGTAATCCGGGACAGGGCAAATGGCTACACCTTC. This chain joins TRBV7-2 and TRBJ1-2, with 9 bases lining up with TRBD1. Germline lookup yields CDR1 SGHTA and CDR2 FQGNSA. After removal of 3 bases from V and 6 bases from J, the junction contained 14 bases not matched to a gene. This CDR3 contains 17 residues. Filled out from reference TRBV7-2 and TRBJ1-2, the complete variable domain reads GAGVSQSPSNKVTEKGKDVELRCDPISGHTALYWYRQSLGQGLEFLIYFQGNSAPDKSGLPSDRFSAERTGGSVSTLTIQRTQQEDSAVYLCASSFGVIRDRANGYTFGSGTRLTVV.